A single sample gave rise to the 32 T cell receptor beta chains below, sequenced in a study of cytomegalovirus exposure and HLA in healthy donors. Use of 60 Vbeta and 13 Jbeta primers characterized the PCR. Libraries were prepared by immunoSEQ multiplex PCR; TCRdb keeps only in-frame clonotypes and omits some of them. The sample contains over 85,000 clones, about four fifths of which appear only once. Specimen: PBMCs. The receptor set was obtained from a female donor in good health and CMV-seropositive.

The chain is built from TRBV5-1 and TRBJ1-1; weak D call: TRBD1 (5 bases). This CDR3 region has 13 residues. V lost 0 bases to trimming and J lost 7 bases, with 10 bases between them. Germline CDR1 reads SGHRS; CDR2 reads YFSETQ. The CDR3 DNA follows: TGCGCCAGCAGCTTGGCAGGGTATGGTGAAGCTTTCTTT. It codes for CASSLAGYGEAFF. The variable domain in full, with the rest retrieved from reference TRBV5-1 and TRBJ1-1, is KAGVTQTPRYLIKTRGQQVTLSCSPISGHRSVSWYQQTPGQGLQFLFEYFSETQRNKGNFPGRFSGRQFSNSRSEMNVSTLELGDSALYLCASSLAGYGEAFFGQGTRLTVV.

The chain is built from TRBV5-1 and TRBJ1-2; D possibly corresponds to TRBD1 (5 bases). CDR1 and CDR2 from the germline V gene are SGHRS and YFSETQ. The V and J ends lost 4 bases and 6 bases respectively, with 10 bases between them. This CDR3 has 12 residues. The CDR3 loop is CASSLQGNGYTF. For the CDR3, the DNA is TGCGCCAGCAGCCTCCAGGGAAATGGCTACACCTTC. Together with reference TRBV5-1 and TRBJ1-2, the CDR3 gives the full variable domain: KAGVTQTPRYLIKTRGQQVTLSCSPISGHRSVSWYQQTPGQGLQFLFEYFSETQRNKGNFPGRFSGRQFSNSRSEMNVSTLELGDSALYLCASSLQGNGYTFGSGTRLTVV.

The J gene is TRBJ1-1, the V gene TRBV6-6, with D uncertain. Germline V gene data show CDR1 as MNHNY and CDR2 as SVGAGI (reference sequence). This CDR3 contains 13 residues. Deletions cut 2 bases from V and 2 bases from J, with 6 bases between. The CDR3 loop reads CASSYGGNTEAFF. Here the CDR3 DNA reads TGTGCCAGCAGTTACGGCGGAAACACTGAAGCTTTCTTT.

This clone was counted only a few times. This sequence joins TRBV7-9 and TRBJ2-7; 7 nucleotides agree with TRBD1. Germline lookup yields CDR1 SEHNR and CDR2 FQNEAQ (reference sequence). The length of the CDR3 is 14 residues. J lost 2 bases, V lost 5 bases, and 6 bases had no gene match. CDR3 nucleotide sequence: TGTGCCAGCAGCCAGACAGGGCTTACCTACGAGCAGTACTTC. It yields the protein CASSQTGLTYEQYF. The full variable domain, its missing parts supplied by reference TRBV7-9 and TRBJ2-7, is DTGVSQNPRHKITKRGQNVTFRCDPISEHNRLYWYRQTLGQGPEFLTYFQNEAQLEKSRLLSDRFSAERPKGSFSTLEIQRTEQGDSAMYLCASSQTGLTYEQYFGPGTRLTVT.

The V and J genes are TRBV6-5 and TRBJ1-1, with D maybe TRBD1 (5 bases). The length of the CDR3 is 14 residues. V lost 5 bases, J lost 1 base, and 11 bases lay in between. Looked up from germline, CDR1 is MNHEY and CDR2 is SVGAGI. CDR3 region: CASSHTTGNTEAFF. Written as DNA, the CDR3 is TGTGCCAGCAGTCACACCACAGGGAACACTGAAGCTTTCTTT.

This clone was observed a single time. This rearrangement joins TRBV7-9 to TRBJ2-7; no clear D. With 3 bases removed from V and 4 bases from J, the gap between germline ends came to 13 bases. This CDR3 spans 14 amino acids. The germline V gene encodes CDR1 SEHNR and CDR2 FQNEAQ (reference sequence). CDR3: CASSFGTASYEQYF. CDR3 nucleotides: TGTGCCAGCAGCTTTGGTACAGCAAGTTACGAGCAGTACTTC. Together with reference TRBV7-9 and TRBJ2-7, the CDR3 gives the full variable domain: DTGVSQNPRHKITKRGQNVTFRCDPISEHNRLYWYRQTLGQGPEFLTYFQNEAQLEKSRLLSDRFSAERPKGSFSTLEIQRTEQGDSAMYLCASSFGTASYEQYFGPGTRLTVT.

The chain couples TRBV6-5 to TRBJ2-2, with 10 bases identical to TRBD2. V shed 4 bases and J 2 bases; nucleotides not matched to a gene: 1. Germline lookup yields CDR1 MNHEY and CDR2 SVGAGI. This CDR3 is built from 15 residues. CDR3 sequence (DNA): TGTGCCAGCAGTTGGACTAGCGGAAACACCGGGGAGCTGTTTTTT. It specifies CASSWTSGNTGELFF.

DNA of the CDR3: TGCGCCACCAAACTTCAGGGTCTCCCCTACGAGCAGTACTTC. The encoded protein is CATKLQGLPYEQYF. The gene calls are TRBV10-2 and TRBJ2-7; a weak D match, TRBD1 (5 bases). V was pared by 10 bases and J by 2 bases, with 18 bases between. This CDR3 contains 14 residues. Germline V gene lookup returns CDR1 WSHSY and CDR2 SAAADI.

The chain carries TRBV6-1 and TRBJ2-1; possibly TRBD2 for D (5 bases). V dropped 7 bases and J dropped 4 bases, with 14 bases sitting between them. From germline, CDR1 is MNHNS and CDR2 SASEGT. The CDR3 is made up of 14 amino acids. The CDR3 is CASTEGAGYNEQFF. CDR3 bases: TGTGCCAGCACCGAAGGTGCGGGTTACAATGAGCAGTTCTTC.

The rearrangement links TRBV5-1 to TRBJ1-5; D uncertain. The V gene lost 0 bases and the J gene lost 1 base, with 8 bases spanning the gap. This CDR3 is built from 15 residues. Germline V gene lookup returns CDR1 SGHRS and CDR2 YFSETQ. The CDR3: CASSLGETSNQPQHF. As DNA, the CDR3 is TGCGCCAGCAGCTTGGGGGAGACAAGCAATCAGCCCCAGCATTTT.

There are a few counts of this clone. This chain joins TRBV10-2 and TRBJ2-7, with a tentative D call TRBD1 (6 bases). V gave up 5 bases and J gave up 6 bases, with 8 bases separating them. The CDR3 is made up of 11 amino acids. Germline-derived CDR1 and CDR2 are WSHSY and SAAADI. The CDR3 reads CASSTGSEQYF. CDR3 DNA: TGCGCCAGCAGTACAGGGAGCGAGCAGTACTTC.

The genes are TRBV7-6 and TRBJ2-3; no reliable D call. The V gene lost 1 base and the J gene lost 1 base, with 9 bases spanning the gap. CDR3 length: 15 amino acids. CDR1 SGHVS and CDR2 FNYEAQ come from the germline V gene. CDR3 nucleotides: TGTGCCAGCAGCTTAGGCCTGGGCGGCACAGATACGCAGTATTTT. Translation: CASSLGLGGTDTQYF.

This chain links TRBV19 with TRBJ1-5, with TRBD1 identical over 7 bases. CDR3 length equals 18 residues. The ends lost 10 bases at V and 2 bases at J; junction bases unmatched: 20. CDR1 is LNHDA and CDR2 is SQIVND in the germline V gene (reference sequence). The CDR3 loop reads CATRQGSDWLVGNQPQHF. Written as DNA, the CDR3 is TGTGCCACCAGACAGGGAAGTGATTGGTTGGTTGGCAATCAGCCCCAGCATTTT.

The chain combines TRBV2 with TRBJ2-5; TRBD2 matches 7 bases. Germline CDR1 and CDR2: SNHLY and FYNNEI. The CDR3 is 14 residues long. Trimming took 5 bases from V and 1 from J; bases not matched to a gene: 4. In DNA form, the CDR3 reads TGTGCCAGCAGTCCCGGGGGGTCCCAAGAGACCCAGTACTTC. This gives the protein CASSPGGSQETQYF.

The rearrangement uses TRBV12-2 and TRBJ2-5; TRBD1 is the table's D call, not checked against the DNA. TRBV12-2 has pseudogene status. CDR3 length equals 16 residues. CDR3 amino acids: CASRLGTQGAQETQYF. DNA of the CDR3: TGTGCAAGTCGCTTAGGTACCCAGGGGGCTCAAGAGACCCAGTACTTC.

The chain links TRBV2 to TRBJ1-1; D possibly corresponds to TRBD1 (6 bases). The CDR3 covers 15 residues. Looked up from germline, CDR1 is SNHLY and CDR2 is FYNNEI. Trimming took 3 bases from V and 7 from J, leaving 18 bases between them. The CDR3 loop is CASSDRGVTGIEAFF. CDR3 in DNA: TGTGCCAGCAGTGACCGAGGAGTGACAGGCATTGAAGCTTTCTTT.

This sequence joins TRBV6-5 and TRBJ2-5; 7 nucleotides align to TRBD2. The J call may be wrong; the DNA end is better matched by TRBJ2-7. Germline V gene data show CDR1 as MNHEY and CDR2 as SVGAGI. CDR3 length: 14 amino acids. CDR3 protein: CASNPGGSLDEQYF. The CDR3 region has the DNA TGTGCCAGCAACCCCGGGGGGTCTCTCGACGAGCAGTACTTC.

This chain connects TRBV28 to TRBJ1-1; maybe TRBD1 (6 bases). The germline gives CDR1 MDHEN, CDR2 SYDVKM. Trimming removed 2 bases from V and 1 base from J, with 14 bases in between. The CDR3 runs 16 residues. The CDR3 DNA reads TGTGCCAGCAGTTTACATGGGGGGGCCGGGAACACTGAAGCTTTCTTT. As protein: CASSLHGGAGNTEAFF.

The rearrangement links TRBV6-5 to TRBJ1-4; D possibly corresponds to TRBD1 (5 bases). With 6 bases removed from V and 4 bases from J, the gap between germline ends came to 15 bases. The V gene's germline CDR1 is MNHEY and CDR2 SVGAGI. CDR3 length equals 15 residues. This CDR3 reads CASRGNGHYNEKLFF. CDR3 nucleotides: TGTGCCAGCAGAGGAAATGGACACTATAATGAAAAACTGTTTTTT.

Note on this clone: One end of the junction varies from germline; a read error may be responsible. V and J are TRBV5-1 and TRBJ1-4, with 7 nucleotides matching TRBD1. CDR1 SGHRS and CDR2 YFSETQ come from the germline V gene. This CDR3 is 15 amino acids long. This CDR3 is CASSSEQGLNGKLFF. The CDR3 DNA follows: TGCGCCAGCAGTTCTGAACAGGGGTTGAATGGAAAACTGTTTTTT.

This clone was observed a handful of times. The chain couples TRBV18 to TRBJ1-5; D call uncertain. V was clipped by 3 bases and J by 2 bases, with 11 bases between them. The CDR3 runs 15 residues. Germline V gene sequence: CDR1 KGHSH, CDR2 LQKENI. For the CDR3, the DNA is TGTGCCAGCTCACCCGACCAGGAGGGCAATCAGCCCCAGCATTTT. Amino acid sequence: CASSPDQEGNQPQHF.

V is TRBV2 and J is TRBJ2-1; D is possibly TRBD2 (6 bases). Germline V gene lookup returns CDR1 SNHLY and CDR2 FYNNEI. The CDR3 contains 18 residues. Trimming took 5 bases from V and 0 from J, leaving 20 bases between them. CDR3 amino acids: CASSPLHQTRSSYNEQFF. The CDR3 DNA is TGTGCCAGCAGTCCCCTCCACCAGACTAGAAGCTCCTACAATGAGCAGTTCTTC.

The genes are TRBV4-1 and TRBJ1-2, with D perhaps matching TRBD1 (5 bases). This CDR3 is built from 13 residues. With 5 bases removed from V and 7 bases from J, the gap between germline ends came to 14 bases. Germline V gene sequence: CDR1 MGHRA, CDR2 YSYEKL. The CDR3 DNA is TGCGCCAGCAGCTCTAACAGGCGTCGTGGCTACACCTTC. Translating gives CASSSNRRRGYTF.

The chain employs TRBV19 and TRBJ1-1, with a possible D match to TRBD1 (5 bases). Trimming took 8 bases from V and 1 from J, leaving 17 bases between them. The germline CDR1 and CDR2 sequences are LNHDA and SQIVND (reference sequence). CDR3 size: 15 residues. In DNA, the CDR3 is TGTGCCAGTCAAGCAGGGCGGCGTCGGAACACTGAAGCTTTCTTT. Translation gives CASQAGRRRNTEAFF.

Here the CDR3 DNA reads TGTGCCACCAGCACAGGGACTAGCGGGCGTAATGAGCAGTTCTTC. This encodes CATSTGTSGRNEQFF. The chain is built from TRBV15 and TRBJ2-1; the match to TRBD2 covers 12 bases. CDR1 and CDR2 (germline): LNHNV, YYDKDF (reference sequence). V was pared by 4 bases and J by 7 bases, with 5 bases of the junction left unmatched. The CDR3 contains 15 residues.

This chain connects TRBV7-9 to TRBJ2-7; D might be TRBD1 (5 bases). The V and J ends lost 1 base and 1 base respectively, with 14 bases between them. Germline values: CDR1 SEHNR, CDR2 FQNEAQ (reference sequence). This CDR3 has 16 residues. CDR3 region: CASSLGTPTASYEQYF. CDR3 in DNA: TGTGCCAGCAGCTTAGGTACCCCGACAGCATCCTACGAGCAGTACTTC.

This sequence joins TRBV10-3 and TRBJ2-5; 7 bases line up with TRBD1. The CDR3 runs 14 residues. The V gene's germline CDR1 is ENHRY and CDR2 SYGVKD. Losses at the gene ends were 6 bases for V and 5 bases for J; bases not matched to a gene: 9. As DNA, the CDR3 is TGTGCCATCAGAGCCGGGACAGTTGAGGAGACCCAGTACTTC. Amino acid sequence: CAIRAGTVEETQYF.

V is TRBV2 and J is TRBJ2-7, with D possibly matching TRBD1 (5 bases). This CDR3 is built from 15 residues. V lost 4 bases and J lost 3, with 16 bases in between. Germline V gene data show CDR1 as SNHLY and CDR2 as FYNNEI. Written as DNA, the CDR3 is TGTGCCAGCAGTGTTCTAGAGACAGCCAGCTACGAGCAGTACTTC. The encoded protein is CASSVLETASYEQYF.

V and J are TRBV4-2 and TRBJ2-7; 9 positions match TRBD1. CDR1 and CDR2 (germline): LGHNA, YNFKEQ. The CDR3 sequence is 15 residues long. V was clipped by 4 bases and J by 0 bases; unmatched bases: 4. The CDR3 is CASSPDRGSSYEQYF. The CDR3 DNA reads TGTGCCAGCAGCCCTGACAGGGGGAGCTCCTACGAGCAGTACTTC.

The rearrangement uses TRBV6-6 and TRBJ2-7, with D possibly being TRBD1 (6 bases). The germline gives CDR1 MNHNY, CDR2 SVGAGI (reference sequence). This CDR3 has 13 residues. V was shortened by 4 bases and J by 5 bases, with 12 bases between the two germline ends. CDR3 in amino acids: CASSLQGLDEQYF. Here the CDR3 DNA reads TGTGCCAGCAGTTTACAGGGTTTGGACGAGCAGTACTTC.

The V gene is TRBV6-6, the J gene TRBJ1-1, with TRBD1 identical over 9 bases. This CDR3 has 16 amino acids. CDR1 is MNHNY, CDR2 SVGAGI, per germline (reference sequence). Trimming at V came to 2 bases and at J to 1 base, leaving 5 bases not matched to a gene. As DNA, the CDR3 is TGTGCCAGCAGTTACAATCCGGGACAGGGGAACACTGAAGCTTTCTTT. This gives the protein CASSYNPGQGNTEAFF.

This clone was counted a single time. The chain recombines TRBV9 with TRBJ2-7; the D gene is possibly TRBD1 (5 bases). This CDR3 has 12 amino acids. Germline V gene data show CDR1 as SGDLS and CDR2 as YYNGEE. V was trimmed by 4 bases and J by 2 bases, leaving 7 bases between them. CDR3 in amino acids: CASSPGPYEQYF. Written as DNA, the CDR3 is TGTGCCAGCAGCCCAGGGCCCTACGAGCAGTACTTC.